This T cell receptor beta chain was recovered during a study of technical replicates of blood from a few donors. Germline CDR1 reads LGHNA; CDR2 reads YNFKEQ. This CDR3 contains 17 residues. V dropped 8 bases and J dropped 5; count of bases not matched to a gene: 12. Clones were read by immunoSEQ multiplex PCR, and TCRdb kept only the in-frame ones, dropping some. The sample gives about 88,000 clones, 85% to 95% of which show up once; 0.2% to 0.3% is in the top ten. Sequenced: T cells isolated from PBMCs. This chain uses TRBV4-2 with TRBJ2-1; 13 nucleotides line up with TRBD2. This receptor was taken from a human donor in good health. Here the CDR3 reads CASRKGTSGNGNNEQFF. As DNA, the CDR3 is TGTGCCAGCCGAAAAGGGACTAGCGGGAATGGGAACAATGAGCAGTTCTTC.